The 6 T cell receptor beta chains below all came from one sample that was sequenced in a study of T cells in Graves' hyperthyroidism and ophthalmopathy. TCR beta CDR3 sequences were amplified from RNA transcripts. HTBI primers were employed in a first-round RT-PCR of the TCR CDR3. TCRdb re-analysed the multiplex PCR reads in MiXCR, keeping a single row per CDR3 protein. Altogether 500,000 to 700,000 distinct CDR3 sequences are present, 16% being singletons, with the ten largest covering more than 15%. The specimen sequenced was blood. All receptors derive from a woman aged 18 to 35 with Graves' hyperthyroidism.

The chain joins TRBV5-6 to TRBJ2-7; 7 bases align to TRBD2. The CDR3 spans 17 residues. Germline V gene lookup returns CDR1 SGHDT and CDR2 YYEEEE. J lost 2 bases, V lost 4 bases, and 15 bases had no gene match. CDR3 coding DNA: TGTGCCAGCAGCCAACCATCAGCGGGGCTATACACCTACGAGCAGTACTTC. Residues: CASSQPSAGLYTYEQYF.

This clonotype was detected a few times. The chain has TRBV20-1 and TRBJ1-1; D is undetermined. This CDR3 comprises 13 residues. V shed 1 base and J shed 2 bases, with 8 bases lying between them. Germline lookup yields CDR1 DFQATT and CDR2 SNEGSKA (reference sequence). The CDR3 sequence is CSARVQENTEAFF. CDR3 DNA sequence: TGCAGTGCTAGAGTCCAGGAAAACACTGAAGCTTTCTTT.

This clonotype came up a few times. This chain uses TRBV30 with TRBJ2-3; TRBD2 aligns across 7 bases. The CDR3 has 14 residues. With 3 bases clipped from V and 4 bases from J, the junction kept 7 bases outside the gene matches. Germline-derived CDR1 and CDR2 are GTSNPN and SVGIG (reference sequence). CDR3 residues: CAWSGGLGPDTQYF. In DNA form, the CDR3 reads TGTGCCTGGAGCGGCGGACTAGGGCCAGATACGCAGTATTTT.

There are many counts of this clonotype. V and J are TRBV18 and TRBJ2-3, with 7 bases that match TRBD1. Trimming at V came to 3 bases and at J to 2 bases, leaving 2 bases not matched to a gene. Germline CDR1 and CDR2: KGHSH and LQKENI. The CDR3 is made up of 14 amino acids. The CDR3: CASSPGQNTDTQYF. The CDR3 DNA reads as TGTGCCAGCTCACCGGGACAGAACACAGATACGCAGTATTTT.

This clonotype was seen more than once but under ten times. The rearrangement joins TRBV5-1 to TRBJ2-1; no clear D. Trimming took off 4 bases at V and 5 bases at J, with 10 bases between the two ends. The CDR3 covers 13 residues. Germline-derived CDR1 and CDR2 are SGHRS and YFSETQ. CDR3 protein: CASSLPSNNEQFF. The CDR3 bases are TGCGCCAGCAGCCTCCCATCTAACAATGAGCAGTTCTTC.

In this sample, this clonotype turned up many times. The chain links TRBV20-1 to TRBJ1-6; 8 bases map to TRBD1. The germline CDR1 and CDR2 sequences are DFQATT and SNEGSKA (reference sequence). J gave up 9 bases and V 2 bases, and 9 bases lay outside the gene matches. The CDR3 contains 15 residues. This CDR3 reads CSARLEDREVSPLHF. As DNA, the CDR3 is TGCAGTGCTAGATTGGAGGACAGGGAGGTTTCACCCCTCCACTTT.